This T cell receptor beta chain came from a study of cytomegalovirus exposure and HLA in healthy donors. Whereas donors were nominally healthy upon sampling, unrecorded immune exposures were probable. PCR involved 60 Vbeta and 13 Jbeta primers. The method was immunoSEQ multiplex PCR; TCRdb's version includes in-frame clones alone and lacks a portion of them. The table includes 150,000 to 200,000 clones, about 80% detected once. Regarding this clone: Its antigen is still unknown.

Findings and limits, study-wide: V- and J-gene trimming of TCR beta was linked (in a later analysis) to a missense DCLRE1C variant. Prediction of most subjects' HLA-A and HLA-B alleles by TCR beta sequences was reportedly accurate. Exclusion applied to some V segments, including TRBV6-2 and TRBV6-3, as they were indistinguishable.

Germline V gene lookup returns CDR1 SQVTM and CDR2 ANQGSEA. V shed 4 bases, J shed 4 bases, and the junction held 5 bases outside the gene matches. The CDR3 sequence is 14 residues long. The source is a man aged 25-45 years in good health and CMV-seropositive. Sequencing used PBMCs. The chain employs TRBV29-1 and TRBJ2-5; 11 bases fit TRBD2. CDR3 amino acids: CSVAAGTSGETQYF. CDR3 DNA: TGCAGCGTTGCTGCCGGGACTAGCGGAGAGACCCAGTACTTC.